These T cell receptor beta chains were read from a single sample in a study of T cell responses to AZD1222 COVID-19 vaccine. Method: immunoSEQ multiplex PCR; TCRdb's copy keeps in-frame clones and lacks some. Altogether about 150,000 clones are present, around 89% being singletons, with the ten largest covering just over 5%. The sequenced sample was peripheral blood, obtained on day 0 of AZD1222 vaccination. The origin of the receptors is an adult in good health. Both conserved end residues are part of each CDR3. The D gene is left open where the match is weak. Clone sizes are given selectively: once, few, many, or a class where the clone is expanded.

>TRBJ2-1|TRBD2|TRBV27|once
CAGGLAGDLGSYNEQFF
TGTGCTGGAGGCCTAGCGGGAGATTTGGGCTCCTACAATGAGCAGTTCTTC
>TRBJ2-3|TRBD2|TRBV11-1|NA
CASSFSGASTDTQYF
TGTGCCAGCAGCTTTAGCGGGGCTAGCACAGATACGCAGTATTTT
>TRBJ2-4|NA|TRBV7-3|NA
CASSLTGHTVPGLNIQYF
TGTGCCAGCAGCTTAACCGGGCATACAGTGCCAGGGTTAAACATTCAGTACTTC
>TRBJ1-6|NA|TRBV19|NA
CASSIFGSPLHF
TGTGCCAGTAGTATCTTCGGATCACCCCTCCACTTT
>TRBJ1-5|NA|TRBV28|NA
CASGSRAGYGQPQHF
TGTGCCAGCGGTTCACGGGCAGGGTACGGCCAGCCCCAGCATTTT
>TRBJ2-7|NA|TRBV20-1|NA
CSASTQEPYEQYF
TGCAGTGCTAGTACGCAGGAACCCTACGAGCAGTACTTC
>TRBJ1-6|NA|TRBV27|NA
CASSFGQSSYNSPLHF
TGTGCCAGCAGCTTCGGGCAAAGCTCCTATAATTCACCCCTCCACTTT
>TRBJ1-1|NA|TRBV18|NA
CASSPDRKNTEAFF
TGTGCCAGCTCACCGGACCGAAAGAACACTGAAGCTTTCTTT
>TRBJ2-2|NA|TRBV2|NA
CASSSSYTGELFF
TGTGCCAGCAGTTCAAGTTACACCGGGGAGCTGTTTTTT
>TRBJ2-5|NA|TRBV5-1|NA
CASSLYSGSEENQYF
TGCGCCAGCAGCTTATATTCGGGTTCAGAAGAGAACCAGTACTTC
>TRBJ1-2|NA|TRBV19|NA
CASSPPRATNGYTF
TGTGCCAGTAGTCCCCCCCGGGCGACGAATGGCTACACCTTC
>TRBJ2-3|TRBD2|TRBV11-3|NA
CASSKTKTGLAVSTDTQYF
TGTGCCAGCAGCAAAACTAAGACTGGACTAGCGGTTAGCACAGATACGCAGTATTTT
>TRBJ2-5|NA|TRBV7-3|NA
CASSPHGGGGFQETQYF
TGTGCCAGCAGCCCACACGGCGGCGGAGGTTTTCAAGAGACCCAGTACTTC
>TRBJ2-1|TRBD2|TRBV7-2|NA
CASSPTRLAALTYNEQFF
TGTGCCAGCAGCCCAACCAGACTAGCGGCCCTTACCTACAATGAGCAGTTCTTC
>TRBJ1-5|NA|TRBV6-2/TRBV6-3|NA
CASSRDGEYQPQHF
TGTGCCAGCAGTCGGGACGGCGAATATCAGCCCCAGCATTTT
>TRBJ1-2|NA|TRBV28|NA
CASSFPGGALYGYTF
TGTGCCAGCAGTTTCCCCGGCGGGGCGCTCTACGGCTACACCTTC
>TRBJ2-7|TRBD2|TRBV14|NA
CASSQDLTSGSPYEQYF
TGTGCCAGCAGCCAAGATTTGACTAGCGGGAGCCCCTACGAGCAGTACTTC
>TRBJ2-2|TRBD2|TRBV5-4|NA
CASSTGLAAQNTGELFF
TGTGCCAGCAGCACGGGACTAGCGGCACAGAACACCGGGGAGCTGTTTTTT
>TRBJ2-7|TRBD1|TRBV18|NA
CASSPRTGVGYEQYF
TGTGCCAGCTCACCGAGGACAGGGGTTGGATACGAGCAGTACTTC
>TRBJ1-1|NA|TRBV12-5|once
CASGLENTEAFF
TGTGCTAGTGGTTTGGAGAACACTGAAGCTTTCTTT
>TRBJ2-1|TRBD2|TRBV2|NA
CASSGGQRESEQFF
TGTGCCAGCAGTGGTGGCCAGCGGGAGAGTGAGCAGTTCTTC
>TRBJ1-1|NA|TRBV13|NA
CASSALGVATEAFF
TGTGCCAGCAGCGCTCTGGGGGTGGCAACTGAAGCTTTCTTT
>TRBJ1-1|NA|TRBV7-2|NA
CASSPLRNTEAFF
TGTGCCAGCAGCCCTTTGAGGAACACTGAAGCTTTCTTT
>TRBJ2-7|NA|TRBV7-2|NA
CASSLKGRYEQYF
TGTGCCAGCAGCTTAAAGGGTCGCTACGAGCAGTACTTC
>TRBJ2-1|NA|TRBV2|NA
CASSEPTGAPGGNEQFF
TGTGCCAGCAGTGAACCGACAGGAGCGCCCGGGGGCAATGAGCAGTTCTTC
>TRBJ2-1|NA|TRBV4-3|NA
CASSPSLYGSYNEQFF
TGCGCCAGCAGCCCATCACTATATGGCTCCTACAATGAGCAGTTCTTC
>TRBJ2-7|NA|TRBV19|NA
CASRSRDPSYEQYF
TGTGCCAGTAGGTCCCGTGATCCATCCTACGAGCAGTACTTC
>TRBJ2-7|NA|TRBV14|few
CASSQWGTGTYEQYF
TGTGCCAGCAGCCAATGGGGTACAGGCACCTACGAGCAGTACTTC
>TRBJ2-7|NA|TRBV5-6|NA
CASSRQSYEQYF
TGTGCCAGCAGTCGACAATCCTACGAGCAGTACTTC
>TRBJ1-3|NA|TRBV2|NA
CASDPGRSSSGNTIYF
TGTGCCAGCGATCCGGGACGGTCGAGCTCTGGAAACACCATATATTTT
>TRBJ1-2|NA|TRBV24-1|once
CATSDPRGGTDGYTF
TGTGCCACCAGTGATCCCCGGGGAGGGACGGACGGCTACACCTTC
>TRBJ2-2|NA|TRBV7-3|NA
CASSLNSVAGELFF
TGTGCCAGCAGCTTAAACAGCGTAGCCGGGGAGCTGTTTTTT
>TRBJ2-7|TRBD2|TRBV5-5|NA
CASSLSGTGSYEQYF
TGTGCCAGCAGCCTGAGCGGGACGGGTTCCTACGAGCAGTACTTC
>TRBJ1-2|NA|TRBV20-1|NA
CSASHGILSNYGYTF
TGCAGTGCTAGTCACGGTATTCTAAGTAACTATGGCTACACCTTC
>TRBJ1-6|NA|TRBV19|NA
CASSAPRGLLHF
TGTGCCAGTAGTGCCCCCAGGGGTCTCCTCCACTTT
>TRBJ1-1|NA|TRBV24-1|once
CATQRGPTGGRRGGEAFF
TGTGCCACCCAACGTGGACCCACGGGCGGACGACGAGGTGGTGAAGCTTTCTTT
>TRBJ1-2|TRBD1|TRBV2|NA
CASSVAQGLLGYTF
TGTGCCAGCAGTGTGGCACAGGGGTTACTTGGCTACACCTTC
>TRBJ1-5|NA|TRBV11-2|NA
CASSIRMNQPQHF
TGTGCCAGCAGCATACGTATGAATCAGCCCCAGCATTTT
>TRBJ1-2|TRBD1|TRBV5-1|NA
CASSFDRAGYTF
TGCGCCAGCAGCTTCGACAGGGCTGGCTACACCTTC